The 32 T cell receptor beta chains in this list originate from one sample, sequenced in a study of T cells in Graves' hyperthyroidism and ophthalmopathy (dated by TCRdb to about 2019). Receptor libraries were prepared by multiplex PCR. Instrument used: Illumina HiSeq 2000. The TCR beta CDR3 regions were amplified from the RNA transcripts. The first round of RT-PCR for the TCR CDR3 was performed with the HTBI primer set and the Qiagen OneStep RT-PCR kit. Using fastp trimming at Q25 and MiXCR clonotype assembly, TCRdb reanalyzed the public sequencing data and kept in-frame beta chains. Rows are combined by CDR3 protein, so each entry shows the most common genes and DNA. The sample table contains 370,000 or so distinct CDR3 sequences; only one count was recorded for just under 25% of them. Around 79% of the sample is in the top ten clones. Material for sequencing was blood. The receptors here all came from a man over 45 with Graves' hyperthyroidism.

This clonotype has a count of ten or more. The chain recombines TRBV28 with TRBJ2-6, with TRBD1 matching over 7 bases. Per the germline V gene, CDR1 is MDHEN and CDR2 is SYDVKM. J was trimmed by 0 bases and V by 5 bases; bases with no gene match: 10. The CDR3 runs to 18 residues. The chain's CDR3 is CASSSRDRWVSGANVLTF. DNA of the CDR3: TGTGCCAGCAGTAGTCGGGACAGATGGGTCTCTGGGGCCAACGTCCTGACTTTC.

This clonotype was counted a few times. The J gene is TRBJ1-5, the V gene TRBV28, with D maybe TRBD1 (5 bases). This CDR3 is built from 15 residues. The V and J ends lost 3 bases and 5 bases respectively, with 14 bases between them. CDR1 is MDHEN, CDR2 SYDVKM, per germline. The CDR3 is CASSFVRGDHQPQHF. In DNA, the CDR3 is TGTGCCAGCAGTTTTGTGCGAGGGGACCATCAGCCCCAGCATTTT.

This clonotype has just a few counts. Here the CDR3 DNA reads TGTGCCAGCAGTCCCCACCCGGGACTAGCGCCTTACGAGCAGTACTTC. Protein: CASSPHPGLAPYEQYF. The chain carries TRBV28 and TRBJ2-7, with 10 positions matching TRBD2. V lost 5 bases and J lost 4; bases outside the gene matches: 11. This CDR3 is built from 16 residues. Germline-derived CDR1 and CDR2 are MDHEN and SYDVKM.

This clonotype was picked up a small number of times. The CDR3 nucleotides are TGCAGCGTTTCTGACAGGGAATCTGAAGCTTTCTTT. It encodes CSVSDRESEAFF. The chain employs TRBV29-1 and TRBJ1-1, with TRBD1 matching over 7 bases. The V and J ends lost 5 bases and 6 bases, in that order; junction bases with no gene match: 6. The length of the CDR3 is 12 residues. Germline V CDR1 and CDR2: SQVTM, ANQGSEA.

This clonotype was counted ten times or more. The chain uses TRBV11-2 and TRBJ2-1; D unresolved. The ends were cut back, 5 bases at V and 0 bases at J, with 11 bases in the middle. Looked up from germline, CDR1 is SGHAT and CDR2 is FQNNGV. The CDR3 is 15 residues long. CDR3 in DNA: TGTGCCAGCAGCGGCAGAGTTAGCTCCTACAATGAGCAGTTCTTC. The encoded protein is CASSGRVSSYNEQFF.

CDR3 amino acids: CASSPEGASYNEQFF. CDR3 DNA sequence: TGTGCCAGCAGCCCGGAGGGGGCTTCCTACAATGAGCAGTTCTTC. The chain couples TRBV7-9 to TRBJ2-1; D possibly corresponds to TRBD1 (7 bases). Deletions cut 5 bases from V and 1 base from J, with 12 bases between. CDR1 and CDR2 (germline): SEHNR, FQNEAQ (reference sequence). This CDR3 contains 15 residues.

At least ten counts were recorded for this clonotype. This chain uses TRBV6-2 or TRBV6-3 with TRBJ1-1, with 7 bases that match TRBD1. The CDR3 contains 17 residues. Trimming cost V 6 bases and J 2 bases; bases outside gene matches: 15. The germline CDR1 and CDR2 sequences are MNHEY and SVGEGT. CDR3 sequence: CASSSDRDGRGNTEAFF. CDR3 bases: TGTGCCAGCAGCTCCGACAGGGACGGGCGGGGAAACACTGAAGCTTTCTTT.

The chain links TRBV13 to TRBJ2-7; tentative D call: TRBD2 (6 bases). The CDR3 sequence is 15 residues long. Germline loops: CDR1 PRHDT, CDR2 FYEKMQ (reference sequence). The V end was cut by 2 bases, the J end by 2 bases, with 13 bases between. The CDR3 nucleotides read TGTGCCAGCAGCTTAACGAGACTAGTGGCCTACGAGCAGTACTTC. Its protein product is CASSLTRLVAYEQYF.

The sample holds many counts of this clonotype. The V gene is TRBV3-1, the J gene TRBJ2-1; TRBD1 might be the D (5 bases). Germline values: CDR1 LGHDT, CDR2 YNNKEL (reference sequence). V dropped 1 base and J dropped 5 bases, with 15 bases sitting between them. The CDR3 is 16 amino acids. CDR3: CASSQVGVVGDNEQFF. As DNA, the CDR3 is TGTGCCAGCAGCCAAGTAGGGGTAGTAGGGGACAATGAGCAGTTCTTC.

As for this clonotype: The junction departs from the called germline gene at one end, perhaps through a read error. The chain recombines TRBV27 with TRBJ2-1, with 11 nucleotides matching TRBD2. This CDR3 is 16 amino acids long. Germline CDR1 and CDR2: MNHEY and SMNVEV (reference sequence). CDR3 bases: TGTGCCAGCGGGCTGGGTAGCGGGAGGGCAAGCAATGAGCGGTTCTTC. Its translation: CASGLGSGRASNERFF.

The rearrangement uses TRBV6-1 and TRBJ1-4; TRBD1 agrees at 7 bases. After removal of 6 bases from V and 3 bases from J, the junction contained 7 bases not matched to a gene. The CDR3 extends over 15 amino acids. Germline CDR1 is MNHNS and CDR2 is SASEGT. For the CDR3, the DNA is TGTGCCAGCAGCCAACAGGGGAAATCTAATGAAAAACTGTTTTTT. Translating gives CASSQQGKSNEKLFF.

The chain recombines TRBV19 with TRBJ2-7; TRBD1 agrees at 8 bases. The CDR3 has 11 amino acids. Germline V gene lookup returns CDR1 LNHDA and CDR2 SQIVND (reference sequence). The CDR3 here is CATGGLNEQYF. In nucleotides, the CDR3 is TGTGCTACAGGGGGGCTAAACGAGCAGTACTTC.

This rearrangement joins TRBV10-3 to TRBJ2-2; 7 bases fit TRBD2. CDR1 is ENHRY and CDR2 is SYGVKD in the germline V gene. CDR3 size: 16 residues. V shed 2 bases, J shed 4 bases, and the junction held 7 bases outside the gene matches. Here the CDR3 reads CAISEAQLASTGELFF. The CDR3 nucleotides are TGTGCCATCAGTGAGGCCCAACTAGCGAGCACCGGGGAGCTGTTTTTT.

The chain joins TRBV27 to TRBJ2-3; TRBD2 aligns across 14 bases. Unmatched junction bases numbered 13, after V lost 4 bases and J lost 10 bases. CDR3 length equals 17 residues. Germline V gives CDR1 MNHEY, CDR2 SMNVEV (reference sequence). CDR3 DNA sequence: TGTGCCAGCAGTTCCAGACTAGCGGGGGGGACGGGGGGGTCGCAGTATTTT. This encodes CASSSRLAGGTGGSQYF.

CDR3 protein: CSDDGEGDTQYF. CDR3 in DNA: TGCAGCGACGACGGGGAGGGAGATACGCAGTATTTT. The chain joins TRBV29-1 to TRBJ2-3; 7 bases line up with TRBD2. The length of the CDR3 is 12 residues. CDR1 and CDR2 from the germline V gene are SQVTM and ANQGSEA. V was clipped by 7 bases and J by 5 bases; unmatched bases: 6.

The CDR3 DNA follows: TGTGCCAGCAGCTTAAGCAGGTCTAGCGGGGCTTACAATGAGCAGTACTTC. Protein: CASSLSRSSGAYNEQYF. The chain combines TRBV7-9 with TRBJ2-1; 9 nucleotides agree with TRBD2. The J call may be wrong; the DNA end is better matched by TRBJ2-7. CDR3 length: 17 amino acids. From germline, CDR1 is SEHNR and CDR2 FQNEAQ (reference sequence).

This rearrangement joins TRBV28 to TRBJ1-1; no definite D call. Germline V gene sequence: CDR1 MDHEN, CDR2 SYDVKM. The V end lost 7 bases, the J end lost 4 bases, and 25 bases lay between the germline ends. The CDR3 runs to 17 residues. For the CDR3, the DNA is TGTGCCAGCACCACGATCCCCGGTCCGTTCCCGTTCACTGAAGCTTTCTTT. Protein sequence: CASTTIPGPFPFTEAFF. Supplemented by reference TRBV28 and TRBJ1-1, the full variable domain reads DVKVTQSSRYLVKRTGEKVFLECVQDMDHENMFWYRQDPGLGLRLIYFSYDVKMKEKGDIPEGYSVSREKKERFSLILESASTNQTSMYLCASTTIPGPFPFTEAFFGQGTRLTVV.

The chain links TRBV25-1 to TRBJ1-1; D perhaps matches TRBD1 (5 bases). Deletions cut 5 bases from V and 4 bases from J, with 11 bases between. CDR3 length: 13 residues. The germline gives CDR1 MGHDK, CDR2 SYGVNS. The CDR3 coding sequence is TGTGCCAGCAGTAAAGGGGTGAGCACTGAAGCTTTCTTT. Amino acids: CASSKGVSTEAFF.

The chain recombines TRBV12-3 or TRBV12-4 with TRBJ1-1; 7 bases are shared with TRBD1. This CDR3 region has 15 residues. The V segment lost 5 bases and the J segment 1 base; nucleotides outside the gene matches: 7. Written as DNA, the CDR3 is TGTGCCAGCAGTCCGGGGGACAGCTGGAACACTGAAGCTTTCTTT. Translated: CASSPGDSWNTEAFF.

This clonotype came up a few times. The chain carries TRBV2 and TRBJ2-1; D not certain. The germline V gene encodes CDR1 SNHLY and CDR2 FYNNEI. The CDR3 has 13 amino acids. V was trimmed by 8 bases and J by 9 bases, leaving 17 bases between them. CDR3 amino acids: CASLTSPVTEQFF. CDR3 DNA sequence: TGTGCCAGCTTAACGTCCCCTGTTACTGAGCAGTTCTTC.

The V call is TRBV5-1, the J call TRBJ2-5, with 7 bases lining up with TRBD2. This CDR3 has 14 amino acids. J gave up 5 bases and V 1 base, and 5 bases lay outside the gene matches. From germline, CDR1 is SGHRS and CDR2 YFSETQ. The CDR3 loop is CASSLSQGGETQYF. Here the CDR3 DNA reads TGCGCCAGCAGCTTGTCCCAGGGAGGGGAGACCCAGTACTTC.

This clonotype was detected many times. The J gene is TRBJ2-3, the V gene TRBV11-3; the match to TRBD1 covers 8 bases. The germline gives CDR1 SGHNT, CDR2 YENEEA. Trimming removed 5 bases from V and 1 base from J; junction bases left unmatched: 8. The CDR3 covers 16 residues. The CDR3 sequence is CASSPQTTGGTDTQYF. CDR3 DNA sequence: TGTGCCAGCAGCCCACAGACGACAGGGGGCACAGATACGCAGTATTTT.

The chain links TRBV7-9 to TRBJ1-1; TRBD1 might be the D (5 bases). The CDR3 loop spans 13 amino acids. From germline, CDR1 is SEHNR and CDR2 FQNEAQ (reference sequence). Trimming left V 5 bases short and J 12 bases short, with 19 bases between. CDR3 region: CASSRRGTEISFF. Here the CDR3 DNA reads TGTGCCAGCAGCCGCCGTGGGACCGAGATTTCTTTCTTT.

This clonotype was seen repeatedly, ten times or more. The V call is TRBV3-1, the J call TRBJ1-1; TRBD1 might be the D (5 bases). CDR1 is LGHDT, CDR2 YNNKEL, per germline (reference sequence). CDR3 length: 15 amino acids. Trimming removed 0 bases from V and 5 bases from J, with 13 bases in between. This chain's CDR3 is CASSQDPGAWTEAFF. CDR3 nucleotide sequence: TGTGCCAGCAGCCAAGATCCTGGGGCGTGGACTGAAGCTTTCTTT.

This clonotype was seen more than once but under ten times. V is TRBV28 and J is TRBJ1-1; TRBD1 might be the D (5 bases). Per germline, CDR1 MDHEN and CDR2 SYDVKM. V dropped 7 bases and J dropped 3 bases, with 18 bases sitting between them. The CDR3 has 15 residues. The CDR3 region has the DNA TGTGCCAGCACCCCAAATAGGGGTCTGTACACTGAAGCTTTCTTT. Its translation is CASTPNRGLYTEAFF.

The CDR3 protein is CASSESRGRSNSPLHF. The CDR3 bases are TGTGCCAGCAGTGAATCACGGGGACGCTCCAATTCACCCCTCCACTTT. V and J are TRBV25-1 and TRBJ1-6; perhaps TRBD1 as D (5 bases). With 1 base removed from V and 7 bases from J, the gap between germline ends came to 14 bases. CDR3 length: 16 amino acids. Germline loops: CDR1 MGHDK, CDR2 SYGVNS.

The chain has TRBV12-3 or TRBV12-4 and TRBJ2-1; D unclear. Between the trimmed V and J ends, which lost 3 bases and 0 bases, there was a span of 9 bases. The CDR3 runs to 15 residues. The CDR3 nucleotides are TGTGCCAGCAGTTTTGTAGCCAACTCCTACAATGAGCAGTTCTTC. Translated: CASSFVANSYNEQFF.

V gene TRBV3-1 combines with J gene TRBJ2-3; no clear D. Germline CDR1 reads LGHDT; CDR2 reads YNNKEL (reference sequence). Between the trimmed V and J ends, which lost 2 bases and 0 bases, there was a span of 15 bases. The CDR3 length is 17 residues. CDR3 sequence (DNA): TGTGCCAGCAGCCAAACGACGGTCTATTCAAGCACAGATACGCAGTATTTT. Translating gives CASSQTTVYSSTDTQYF.

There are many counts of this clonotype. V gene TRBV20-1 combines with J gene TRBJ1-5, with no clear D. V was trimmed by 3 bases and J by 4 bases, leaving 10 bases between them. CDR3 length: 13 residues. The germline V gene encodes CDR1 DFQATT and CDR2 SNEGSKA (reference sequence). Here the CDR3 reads CSASGSGNQPQHF. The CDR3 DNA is TGCAGTGCTAGTGGTTCTGGGAATCAGCCCCAGCATTTT.

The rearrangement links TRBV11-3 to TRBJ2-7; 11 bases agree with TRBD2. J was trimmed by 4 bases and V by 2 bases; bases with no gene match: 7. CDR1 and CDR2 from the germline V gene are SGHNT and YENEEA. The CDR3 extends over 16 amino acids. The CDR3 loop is CASSLIIAGGPYEQYF. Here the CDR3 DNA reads TGTGCCAGCAGCTTAATAATAGCGGGAGGGCCGTACGAGCAGTACTTC.

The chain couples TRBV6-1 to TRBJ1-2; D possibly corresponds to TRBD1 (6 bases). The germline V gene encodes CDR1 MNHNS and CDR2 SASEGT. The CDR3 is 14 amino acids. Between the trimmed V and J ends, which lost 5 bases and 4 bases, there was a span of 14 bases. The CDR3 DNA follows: TGTGCCAGCAGTAAAACTGGACAGATCTATGGCTACACCTTC. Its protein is CASSKTGQIYGYTF.

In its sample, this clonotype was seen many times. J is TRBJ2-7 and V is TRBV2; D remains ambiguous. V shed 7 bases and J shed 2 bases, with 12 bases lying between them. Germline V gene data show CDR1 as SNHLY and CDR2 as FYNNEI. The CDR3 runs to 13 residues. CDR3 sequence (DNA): TGTGCCAGCATCCTGGACGGAACCTACGAGCAGTACTTC. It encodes CASILDGTYEQYF.